These 29 T cell receptor beta chains came from one sample sequenced in a study of CD4+ T cells in melanoma. This table comes from immunoSEQ multiplex PCR, and its TCRdb copy is limited to in-frame clones, with some not included. The sample lists over 4,000 clones, 50% to 75% occurring once. The sample was cells from a culture (not recorded whether cultured in vitro). Receptors originate from a human donor with melanoma.

The chain links TRBV2 to TRBJ2-3, with D possibly being TRBD2 (6 bases). Germline V lookup: CDR1 SNHLY, CDR2 FYNNEI. The CDR3 is made up of 15 amino acids. V lost 6 bases and J lost 2, with 15 bases in between. The DNA for the CDR3 is TGTGCCAGCAGGAGGGTACGGGACTTCACAGATACGCAGTATTTT. As protein: CASRRVRDFTDTQYF.

This clone is labeled as medium-sized. The chain employs TRBV27 and TRBJ1-1; D is possibly TRBD1 (6 bases). V lost 5 bases and J lost 1, with 11 bases in between. The CDR3 contains 14 residues. The germline V gene has CDR1 MNHEY and CDR2 SMNVEV (reference sequence). Here the CDR3 reads CASSAGGQNTEAFF. The DNA for the CDR3 is TGTGCCAGCAGTGCGGGGGGGCAGAACACTGAAGCTTTCTTT.

The sample holds one count of this clone. The chain combines TRBV5-1 with TRBJ2-7; 8 bases fit TRBD1. Germline CDR1 SGHRS, CDR2 YFSETQ. The CDR3 is made up of 14 amino acids. V dropped 4 bases and J dropped 5; count of bases not matched to a gene: 8. The CDR3 sequence: CASSKDRALDEQYF. The CDR3 nucleotides read TGCGCCAGCAGCAAGGACAGGGCCCTCGACGAGCAGTACTTC.

V is TRBV27 and J is TRBJ2-7; tentative D call: TRBD2 (5 bases). CDR1 MNHEY and CDR2 SMNVEV come from the germline V gene (reference sequence). The ends were cut back, 9 bases at V and 5 bases at J, with 11 bases in the middle. This CDR3 has 11 amino acids. The CDR3 reads CASLPGDEQYF. CDR3 DNA: TGTGCCAGTCTCCCCGGGGACGAGCAGTACTTC.

J is TRBJ1-3 and V is TRBV18; no clear D gene. The ends were cut back, 0 bases at V and 0 bases at J, with 6 bases in the middle. Looked up from germline, CDR1 is KGHSH and CDR2 is LQKENI. This CDR3 contains 15 residues. CDR3 bases: TGTGCCAGCTCACCACCGGTAGGCTCTGGAAACACCATATATTTT. Its translation is CASSPPVGSGNTIYF.

V usage is TRBV28 and J usage is TRBJ1-2; D remains unclear. The CDR3 runs 13 residues. Germline V gene sequence: CDR1 MDHEN, CDR2 SYDVKM. Trimming took 5 bases from V and 0 from J, leaving 7 bases between them. The CDR3 bases are TGTGCCAGCAGTCTGAACGCTAACTATGGCTACACCTTC. Residues: CASSLNANYGYTF.

This clone was counted only a few times. This chain connects TRBV2 to TRBJ1-4, with 8 bases identical to TRBD1. The J segment lost 7 bases and the V segment lost 3 bases, leaving 4 bases of the junction unmatched. CDR1 and CDR2 (germline): SNHLY, FYNNEI. This CDR3 has 14 amino acids. This CDR3 is CASSEDRVFEKLFF. In DNA, the CDR3 is TGTGCCAGCAGTGAGGACAGGGTCTTTGAAAAACTGTTTTTT.

The rearrangement joins TRBV6-5 to TRBJ1-5; D call uncertain. The CDR3 covers 13 residues. Germline lookup yields CDR1 MNHEY and CDR2 SVGAGI. Trimming pared 6 bases from V and 5 bases from J, leaving 11 bases between. This CDR3 is CASRGLLDQPQHF. In nucleotides, the CDR3 is TGTGCCAGCAGGGGTCTTTTGGATCAGCCCCAGCATTTT.

The chain is built from TRBV7-3 and TRBJ1-4; unclear D gene. Germline values: CDR1 SGHTA, CDR2 FQGTGA. The germline V and J ends were trimmed by 2 bases and 2 bases, with 15 bases remaining between them. The CDR3 contains 17 residues. The chain's CDR3 is CASSLSGNTRTNEKLFF. The CDR3 DNA is TGTGCCAGCAGCTTATCCGGCAACACACGGACTAATGAAAAACTGTTTTTT.

The chain couples TRBV7-2 to TRBJ1-5; D gene unclear. CDR3 length: 13 amino acids. Looked up from germline, CDR1 is SGHTA and CDR2 is FQGNSA. V was shortened by 2 bases and J by 2 bases, with 4 bases between the two germline ends. As DNA, the CDR3 is TGTGCCAGCAGCTTAAGGGGCAATCAGCCCCAGCATTTT. This gives the protein CASSLRGNQPQHF.

The V gene is TRBV25-1, the J gene TRBJ1-5; possible D gene TRBD1, 6 bases. This CDR3 spans 15 amino acids. CDR1 and CDR2 from the germline V gene are MGHDK and SYGVNS. V lost 8 bases to trimming and J lost 0 bases, with 14 bases between them. CDR3 in amino acids: CASSSQGSSNQPQHF. In DNA form, the CDR3 reads TGTGCCAGCTCGTCCCAGGGGAGTAGCAATCAGCCCCAGCATTTT.

The V and J genes are TRBV27 and TRBJ1-6; D is undetermined. The CDR3 runs to 18 residues. Trimming cost V 6 bases and J 9 bases, with 27 bases left between them. Germline V gene data show CDR1 as MNHEY and CDR2 as SMNVEV (reference sequence). In DNA, the CDR3 is TGTGCCAGCAGCCCAAGCCTCAGTCAAGGGAGGGTTGGTTCACCCCTCCACTTT. Its translation is CASSPSLSQGRVGSPLHF.

The chain employs TRBV4-1 and TRBJ1-1; possibly TRBD1 for D (5 bases). Trimming stripped 4 bases from V and 6 bases from J, with 12 bases between. CDR1 is MGHRA, CDR2 YSYEKL, per germline. The CDR3 spans 13 residues. In nucleotides, the CDR3 is TGCGCCAGCAGCCCCGGGGGGTTGGCTGAAGCTTTCTTT. This gives the protein CASSPGGLAEAFF.

This clone has only a few counts. This chain connects TRBV9 to TRBJ2-3; tentatively, D is TRBD2 (6 bases). The CDR3 loop spans 15 amino acids. V shed 6 bases and J shed 0 bases, with 14 bases lying between them. The germline V gene encodes CDR1 SGDLS and CDR2 YYNGEE. The CDR3: CASTKSGTSTDTQYF. The CDR3 coding sequence is TGTGCCAGCACCAAGTCGGGGACTAGCACAGATACGCAGTATTTT.

This chain uses TRBV4-1 with TRBJ1-2; TRBD1 might be the D (6 bases). CDR3 length: 18 residues. The V gene lost 4 bases and the J gene lost 3 bases, with 24 bases spanning the gap. The germline CDR1 and CDR2 sequences are MGHRA and YSYEKL. CDR3 DNA: TGCGCCAGCAGCCTCGGACGAGGGGGAGCGGGTTATGACTATGGCTACACCTTC. This codes for CASSLGRGGAGYDYGYTF.

The genes are TRBV20-1 and TRBJ1-2; D ambiguous. CDR3 length: 10 amino acids. V was cut by 3 bases and J by 4 bases, with 3 bases left in between. The germline gives CDR1 DFQATT, CDR2 SNEGSKA (reference sequence). CDR3 region: CSASGYGYTF. The DNA for the CDR3 is TGCAGTGCTAGCGGCTATGGCTACACCTTC.

J is TRBJ1-1 and V is TRBV5-1; no clear D gene. Trimming took off 2 bases at V and 0 bases at J, with 5 bases between the two ends. The V gene's germline CDR1 is SGHRS and CDR2 YFSETQ. The CDR3 is made up of 13 amino acids. The CDR3 DNA follows: TGCGCCAGCAGCTTATCCCTGAACACTGAAGCTTTCTTT. Translating gives CASSLSLNTEAFF.

This chain joins TRBV9 and TRBJ1-6; D unclear. There are 19 residues in the CDR3. Looked up from germline, CDR1 is SGDLS and CDR2 is YYNGEE. Deletions cut 0 bases from V and 0 bases from J, with 16 bases between. CDR3 DNA: TGTGCCAGCAGCGTAGGGGGAATTGGAGGGAGCTCCTATAATTCACCCCTCCACTTT. Translating it yields CASSVGGIGGSSYNSPLHF.

The rearrangement links TRBV7-6 to TRBJ1-1; D may be TRBD1 (6 bases). Germline V gives CDR1 SGHVS, CDR2 FNYEAQ. The CDR3 extends over 14 amino acids. V dropped 5 bases and J dropped 0 bases, with 10 bases sitting between them. CDR3 protein: CASSTRGMNTEAFF. For the CDR3, the DNA is TGTGCCAGCAGCACCAGGGGCATGAACACTGAAGCTTTCTTT.

The chain joins TRBV13 to TRBJ1-2; possibly TRBD1 for D (5 bases). This CDR3 has 11 amino acids. The germline CDR1 and CDR2 sequences are PRHDT and FYEKMQ (reference sequence). V was cut by 4 bases and J by 8 bases, with 8 bases left in between. The CDR3 DNA reads as TGTGCCAGCAGCTGGGACGGGGGCTACACCTTC. Amino acid sequence: CASSWDGGYTF.

The CDR3 loop reads CASSFRDYLTYNEQFF. In nucleotides, the CDR3 is TGTGCCAGCAGCTTCCGGGACTATCTAACCTACAATGAGCAGTTCTTC. The chain combines TRBV5-5 with TRBJ2-1; 7 nucleotides align to TRBD2. The CDR3 covers 16 residues. Germline loops: CDR1 SGHKS, CDR2 YYEKEE (reference sequence). V was pared by 2 bases and J by 2 bases, with 7 bases of the junction left unmatched.

This clone was recorded only once. This sequence joins TRBV19 and TRBJ1-1; a possible D gene is TRBD1 (5 bases). CDR1 is LNHDA and CDR2 is SQIVND in the germline V gene (reference sequence). This CDR3 is 13 amino acids long. V lost 4 bases and J lost 0, with 6 bases in between. CDR3 sequence: CASSTGLNTEAFF. The CDR3 region has the DNA TGTGCCAGTAGTACGGGACTGAACACTGAAGCTTTCTTT. Supplemented by reference TRBV19 and TRBJ1-1, the full variable domain reads DGGITQSPKYLFRKEGQNVTLSCEQNLNHDAMYWYRQDPGQGLRLIYYSQIVNDFQKGDIAEGYSVSREKKESFPLTVTSAQKNPTAFYLCASSTGLNTEAFFGQGTRLTVV.

In its sample, this clone is medium-sized (0.01 to 0.1%). The gene calls are TRBV30 and TRBJ2-7; 8 positions match TRBD1. With V trimmed by 3 bases and J by 1 base, 8 bases remained unmatched. The germline V gene encodes CDR1 GTSNPN and CDR2 SVGIG (reference sequence). The CDR3 runs to 15 residues. The CDR3 here is CAWRAGTGSSYEQYF. In nucleotides, the CDR3 is TGTGCCTGGAGAGCCGGGACAGGTTCGTCCTACGAGCAGTACTTC.

The chain couples TRBV9 to TRBJ1-3; D ambiguous. The V end lost 0 bases, the J end lost 0 bases, and 10 bases lay between the germline ends. CDR1 and CDR2 (germline): SGDLS, YYNGEE. The CDR3 has 16 residues. CDR3 sequence: CASSVAGLSSGNTIYF. CDR3 nucleotides: TGTGCCAGCAGCGTAGCTGGGTTGAGCTCTGGAAACACCATATATTTT. The full variable domain, rest sourced from reference TRBV9 and TRBJ1-3, is DSGVTQTPKHLITATGQRVTLRCSPRSGDLSVYWYQQSLDQGLQFLIQYYNGEERAKGNILERFSAQQFPDLHSELNLSSLELGDSALYFCASSVAGLSSGNTIYFGEGSWLTVV.

This rearrangement joins TRBV27 to TRBJ1-4, with 7 bases lining up with TRBD1. V lost 10 bases to trimming and J lost 8 bases; unmatched junction nucleotides: 10. This CDR3 comprises 13 residues. Per the germline V gene, CDR1 is MNHEY and CDR2 is SMNVEV (reference sequence). Written as DNA, the CDR3 is TGTGCCACCCAGAGGGGGCCGGGAGAAAAACTGTTTTTT. This encodes CATQRGPGEKLFF.

The count of this clone is one. V usage is TRBV11-2 and J usage is TRBJ1-1, with a tentative D call TRBD1 (5 bases). The length of the CDR3 is 13 residues. With 4 bases removed from V and 1 base from J, the gap between germline ends came to 7 bases. In germline, CDR1 is SGHAT, CDR2 FQNNGV. The chain's CDR3 is CASSSQGNTEAFF. Written as DNA, the CDR3 is TGTGCCAGCAGCTCCCAGGGGAACACTGAAGCTTTCTTT.

The chain couples TRBV18 to TRBJ2-4, with 13 bases fitting TRBD2. V was clipped by 3 bases and J by 6 bases; unmatched bases: 5. The CDR3 contains 16 residues. Germline V gene data show CDR1 as KGHSH and CDR2 as LQKENI. The CDR3 here is CASSPPTSGGTNIQYF. The CDR3, as DNA: TGTGCCAGCTCACCCCCGACTAGCGGGGGGACAAACATTCAGTACTTC.

CDR3 sequence (DNA): TGTGCCAGCAGCTTCGACTGGTACAATGAGCAGTTCTTC. Translated: CASSFDWYNEQFF. J is TRBJ2-1 and V is TRBV11-2; D remains ambiguous. The V gene's germline CDR1 is SGHAT and CDR2 FQNNGV. Trimming removed 3 bases from V and 4 bases from J, with 7 bases in between. The CDR3 is 13 amino acids.

For the CDR3, the DNA is TGTGCCAGCAGCCTTGAATGGGGGATCACTGAAGCTTTCTTT. It yields the protein CASSLEWGITEAFF. This sequence joins TRBV3-1 (or the pseudogene TRBV3-2) and TRBJ1-1, with D perhaps matching TRBD1 (5 bases). Looked up from germline, CDR1 is LGHDT and CDR2 is YNNKEL (reference sequence). Trimming cost V 4 bases and J 4 bases, with 13 bases left between them. The CDR3 is made up of 14 amino acids.